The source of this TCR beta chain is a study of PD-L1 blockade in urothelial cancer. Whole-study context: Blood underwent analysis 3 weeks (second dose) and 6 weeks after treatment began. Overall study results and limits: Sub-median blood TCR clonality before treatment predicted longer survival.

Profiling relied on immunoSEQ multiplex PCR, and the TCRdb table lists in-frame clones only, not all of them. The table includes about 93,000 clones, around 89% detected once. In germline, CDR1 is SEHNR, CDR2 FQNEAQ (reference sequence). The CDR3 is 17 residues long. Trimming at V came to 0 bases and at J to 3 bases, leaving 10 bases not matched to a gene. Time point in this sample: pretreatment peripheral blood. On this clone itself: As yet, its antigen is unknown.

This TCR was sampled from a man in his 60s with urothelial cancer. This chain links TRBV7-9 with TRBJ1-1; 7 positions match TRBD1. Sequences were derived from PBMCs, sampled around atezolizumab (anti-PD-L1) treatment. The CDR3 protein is CASSLAATGTWDTEAFF. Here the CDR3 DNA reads TGTGCCAGCAGCTTAGCGGCGACAGGGACCTGGGACACTGAAGCTTTCTTT.